The 7 T cell receptor beta chains presented below share a single source sample, sequenced in a study of blood T cell repertoires in COVID-19. Data came from immunoSEQ multiplex PCR; TCRdb stores just in-frame clones and leaves some out. The sample consists of approximately 240,000 clones, approximately 81% of them appearing once. Sequencing used peripheral blood. These receptors were taken from a woman in her sixties or seventies who had recovered from COVID-19.

This chain links TRBV19 with TRBJ1-2; perhaps TRBD1 as D (5 bases). The CDR3 runs 12 residues. The V gene's germline CDR1 is LNHDA and CDR2 SQIVND (reference sequence). The V end was cut by 8 bases, the J end by 7 bases, with 14 bases between. CDR3 DNA sequence: TGTGCCAGTCGGAAAGGGGATGGTGGCTACACCTTC. Translating it yields CASRKGDGGYTF.

V gene TRBV7-2 combines with J gene TRBJ2-1; 8 bases align to TRBD2. Germline V gives CDR1 SGHTA, CDR2 FQGNSA. V shed 5 bases, J shed 3 bases, and the junction held 6 bases outside the gene matches. This CDR3 contains 15 residues. CDR3 in amino acids: CASSPLGGGYNEQFF. For the CDR3, the DNA is TGTGCCAGCAGCCCCCTCGGGGGGGGCTACAATGAGCAGTTCTTC. Full variable domain (missing parts from reference TRBV7-2 and TRBJ2-1): GAGVSQSPSNKVTEKGKDVELRCDPISGHTALYWYRQSLGQGLEFLIYFQGNSAPDKSGLPSDRFSAERTGGSVSTLTIQRTQQEDSAVYLCASSPLGGGYNEQFFGPGTRLTVL.

The chain uses TRBV5-4 and TRBJ1-1, with 8 nucleotides matching TRBD1. The CDR3 length is 14 residues. CDR1 is SGHNT and CDR2 is YYREEE in the germline V gene (reference sequence). V lost 1 base and J lost 4; bases outside the gene matches: 3. DNA for the CDR3: TGTGCCAGCAGCTTGCAGGGGGCGAGCACTGAAGCTTTCTTT. Residues: CASSLQGASTEAFF.

Only a few counts were recorded for this clone. The chain carries TRBV6-1 and TRBJ1-1, with D perhaps TRBD1 (5 bases). The ends were cut back, 2 bases at V and 4 bases at J, with 14 bases in the middle. CDR3 length equals 15 residues. Germline V gives CDR1 MNHNS, CDR2 SASEGT. The CDR3 protein is CASSEHSGQGTEAFF. DNA of the CDR3: TGTGCCAGCAGTGAACATTCTGGGCAGGGCACTGAAGCTTTCTTT.

The chain has TRBV9 and TRBJ2-5; TRBD2 matches 9 bases. Trimming cost V 4 bases and J 2 bases; bases outside gene matches: 12. This CDR3 comprises 17 residues. The germline V gene encodes CDR1 SGDLS and CDR2 YYNGEE. CDR3 nucleotide sequence: TGTGCCAGCAGCCCGAGCGGGTTTCTAGCGGGACAAGAGACCCAGTACTTC. Translating gives CASSPSGFLAGQETQYF.

The chain is built from TRBV2 and TRBJ2-3, with 7 bases that match TRBD2. The ends lost 7 bases at V and 5 bases at J; junction bases unmatched: 9. CDR3 length: 14 amino acids. CDR1 and CDR2 from the germline V gene are SNHLY and FYNNEI. The DNA for the CDR3 is TGTGCCAGCAATTTAGTGGGGGGGTTAGATACGCAGTATTTT. It specifies CASNLVGGLDTQYF.

V is TRBV29-1 and J is TRBJ2-3, with D possibly matching TRBD2 (5 bases). The germline V gene has CDR1 SQVTM and CDR2 ANQGSEA. The V gene lost 4 bases and the J gene lost 2 bases, with 10 bases spanning the gap. This CDR3 has 13 amino acids. This CDR3 reads CSVAGIFTDTQYF. CDR3 DNA: TGCAGCGTTGCCGGGATTTTCACAGATACGCAGTATTTT.